A selection of T cell receptor beta chains follows, all from one sample in a study of T cell responses to AZD1222 COVID-19 vaccine. TCRdb's copy holds only in-frame clones and misses some; the assay was immunoSEQ multiplex PCR. The sample yields 95,000 to 150,000 clones, roughly nine tenths seen once. Sequencing was performed on peripheral blood, taken on day 0 of AZD1222 vaccination. Source of these receptors: an adult in good health. Each CDR3 is given with its conserved first and last residue. A D gene is named only where the DNA matches it firmly. The listing skips clone size in some rows; elsewhere it reads once, few, many or a size class.

v_call	j_call	d_call	clone_size	cdr3_aa	cdr3_nt
TRBV2	TRBJ2-1	NA	NA	CASGPLINEQFF	TGTGCCAGCGGGCCCCTCATAAATGAGCAGTTCTTC
TRBV7-6	TRBJ2-3	TRBD1	NA	CASSLVGTGGTDTQYF	TGTGCCAGCAGCTTAGTCGGGACAGGGGGCACAGATACGCAGTATTTT
TRBV9	TRBJ2-3	NA	NA	CASSVGSADTQYF	TGTGCCAGCAGCGTAGGTAGCGCAGATACGCAGTATTTT
TRBV6-5	TRBJ1-4	NA	once	CATEVWGQLGEKLFF	TGTGCCACCGAAGTTTGGGGGCAACTTGGTGAAAAACTGTTTTTT
TRBV15	TRBJ1-1	NA	NA	CATSRDRGGGTEAFF	TGTGCCACCAGCAGAGATAGAGGGGGGGGCACTGAAGCTTTCTTT
TRBV6-5	TRBJ1-4	NA	NA	CASSNSRTFEKLFF	TGTGCCAGCAGTAATTCCCGGACCTTTGAAAAACTGTTTTTT
TRBV7-9	TRBJ1-1	TRBD1	NA	CASSRDRAEAFF	TGTGCCAGCAGCCGGGACAGGGCCGAAGCTTTCTTT
TRBV5-1	TRBJ2-5	TRBD2	NA	CASSFGLAGGPETQYF	TGCGCCAGCAGCTTCGGACTAGCGGGGGGGCCTGAGACCCAGTACTTC
TRBV5-6	TRBJ2-3	NA	NA	CASSLVTVGTDTQYF	TGTGCCAGCAGCTTGGTGACAGTAGGCACAGATACGCAGTATTTT
TRBV4-3	TRBJ2-3	TRBD2	NA	CASSQGGSIFTDTQYF	TGCGCCAGCAGCCAAGGCGGGAGCATATTCACAGATACGCAGTATTTT
TRBV7-3	TRBJ2-3	NA	NA	CASSLLGSTDTQYF	TGTGCCAGCAGCTTACTCGGTAGCACAGATACGCAGTATTTT
TRBV6-6	TRBJ2-2	NA	once	CASLPSAGFNTGELFF	TGTGCCAGCCTACCCTCGGCGGGCTTTAACACCGGGGAGCTGTTTTTT
TRBV7-3	TRBJ1-2	NA	few	CASSPGTDRGYGYTF	TGTGCCAGCAGCCCCGGGACCGATAGGGGCTATGGCTACACCTTC
TRBV10-3	TRBJ2-1	TRBD2	NA	CAIQELAGGESHNEQFF	TGTGCCATCCAGGAGCTAGCGGGAGGGGAGTCCCACAATGAGCAGTTCTTC
TRBV27	TRBJ1-2	TRBD1	NA	CASSSRQGFGYTF	TGTGCCAGCAGTTCCCGACAGGGTTTCGGCTACACCTTC
TRBV7-2	TRBJ2-5	NA	NA	CASSLSRNDRETQYF	TGTGCCAGCAGCTTAAGCCGTAACGACCGGGAGACCCAGTACTTC
TRBV7-3	TRBJ2-2	NA	NA	CASSRNTGELFF	TGTGCCAGCAGCCGAAACACCGGGGAGCTGTTTTTT
TRBV19	TRBJ1-5	NA	NA	CASSIREGNQPQHF	TGTGCCAGTAGTATCAGGGAGGGAAACCAGCCCCAGCATTTT
TRBV9	TRBJ1-4	NA	NA	CASSVGAVSNEKLFF	TGTGCCAGCAGCGTGGGGGCAGTCTCTAATGAAAAACTGTTTTTT
TRBV5-1	TRBJ2-1	NA	NA	CASSLDDSYNEQFF	TGCGCCAGCAGCTTGGATGACAGCTACAATGAGCAGTTCTTC
TRBV4-1	TRBJ2-7	TRBD1	NA	CASSLRDRAYEQYF	TGCGCCAGCAGCCTCCGGGACAGGGCCTACGAGCAGTACTTC
TRBV27	TRBJ2-3	NA	NA	CASSLWSTDTQYF	TGTGCCAGCAGTTTATGGAGCACAGATACGCAGTATTTT
TRBV5-1	TRBJ2-3	NA	NA	CASSPEQVTDTQYF	TGCGCCAGCAGCCCCGAGCAGGTCACAGATACGCAGTATTTT
TRBV30	TRBJ2-2	NA	NA	CAWTGVLYTGELFF	TGTGCCTGGACAGGGGTCCTCTACACCGGGGAGCTGTTTTTT
TRBV28	TRBJ2-1	NA	NA	CASSLRPLNEQFF	TGTGCCAGCAGTTTACGCCCATTAAATGAGCAGTTCTTC
TRBV7-8	TRBJ1-2	NA	NA	CASSSQERTGYGYTF	TGTGCCAGCAGCTCTCAGGAACGGACCGGCTATGGCTACACCTTC
TRBV19	TRBJ2-1	TRBD2	once	CASSIRTSGRAYNEQFF	TGTGCCAGTAGTATAAGGACTAGCGGGAGGGCCTACAATGAGCAGTTCTTC
TRBV6-5	TRBJ2-3	TRBD1	NA	CAGQGFFTDTQYF	TGTGCCGGACAGGGCTTTTTCACAGATACGCAGTATTTT
TRBV29-1	TRBJ1-2	NA	NA	CSATPVGGQGGYTF	TGCAGCGCCACTCCTGTAGGGGGGCAGGGTGGCTACACCTTC
TRBV12-3/TRBV12-4	TRBJ2-1	NA	NA	CASGLLQENEQFF	TGTGCCAGCGGACTCCTTCAGGAGAATGAGCAGTTCTTC
TRBV6-2/TRBV6-3	TRBJ2-7	TRBD1	NA	CASSRDRAYEQYF	TGTGCCAGCAGTCGGGACAGGGCCTACGAGCAGTACTTC
TRBV28	TRBJ1-4	NA	NA	CASSSPGGATNEKLFF	TGTGCCAGCAGTTCACCCGGGGGTGCAACTAATGAAAAACTGTTTTTT
TRBV19	TRBJ2-7	NA	NA	CASKFAESTYEQYF	TGTGCCAGTAAGTTTGCGGAGAGTACGTACGAGCAGTACTTC
TRBV2	TRBJ2-2	TRBD1	NA	CASSRQGANTGELFF	TGTGCCAGCAGTAGGCAGGGGGCGAACACCGGGGAGCTGTTTTTT
TRBV6-6	TRBJ1-1	NA	NA	CASRRGGTANTEAFF	TGTGCCAGCAGGAGAGGCGGGACGGCGAACACTGAAGCTTTCTTT
TRBV18	TRBJ1-4	TRBD1	NA	CASSRQGDEKLFF	TGTGCCAGCTCACGGCAGGGGGATGAAAAACTGTTTTTT
TRBV5-1	TRBJ1-2	NA	NA	CASSEEPGGPYGYTF	TGCGCTTCTAGTGAGGAACCGGGTGGTCCCTATGGCTACACCTTC
TRBV5-1	TRBJ1-6	TRBD1	few	CASHAGGQDNSPLHF	TGCGCCAGCCATGCCGGGGGACAGGATAATTCACCCCTCCACTTT
TRBV14	TRBJ2-1	NA	once	CASSPTSFLNEQFF	TGTGCCAGCAGCCCGACTAGTTTTCTCAATGAGCAGTTCTTC
TRBV7-9	TRBJ2-1	NA	NA	CASSSATEYNEQFF	TGTGCCAGCAGCTCGGCTACGGAATACAATGAGCAGTTCTTC
TRBV19	TRBJ1-5	NA	NA	CASTSVGQPQHF	TGTGCCAGTACCTCGGTCGGGCAGCCCCAGCATTTT
TRBV27	TRBJ2-7	TRBD2	NA	CASGLAGGRGEQYF	TGTGCCAGCGGTCTAGCGGGAGGCCGGGGCGAGCAGTACTTC
TRBV7-2	TRBJ2-2	TRBD2	NA	CASSLELLPSGVPGELFF	TGTGCCAGCAGCTTAGAGCTGTTGCCTAGCGGAGTCCCCGGGGAGCTGTTTTTT
TRBV27	TRBJ2-1	TRBD2	once	CASSFSGGNEQFF	TGTGCCAGCAGTTTTTCGGGGGGGAATGAGCAGTTCTTC
TRBV20-1	TRBJ1-1	NA	NA	CSASRRVNTEAFF	TGCAGTGCTAGTCGGCGAGTTAACACTGAAGCTTTCTTT
TRBV7-8	TRBJ2-5	NA	NA	CASSRQGGETQYF	TGTGCCAGCAGCCGGCAGGGCGGAGAGACCCAGTACTTC
TRBV7-2	TRBJ1-2	NA	NA	CASSSGQLYGYTF	TGTGCCAGCAGCTCAGGACAGCTCTATGGCTACACCTTC
TRBV11-1	TRBJ2-2	NA	NA	CASSYRQHTGELFF	TGTGCCAGCAGCTACAGACAGCACACCGGGGAGCTGTTTTTT
TRBV7-2	TRBJ2-7	NA	NA	CASSLRGALSSYEQYF	TGTGCCAGCAGCTTAAGGGGCGCCCTCAGCTCCTACGAGCAGTACTTC
TRBV28	TRBJ2-3	TRBD2	NA	CASSPWLAGATDTQYF	TGTGCCAGCAGTCCCTGGCTCGCGGGAGCTACAGATACGCAGTATTTT